The 5 T cell receptor beta chains below come from one sample, sequenced in a study of shared clonotypes between healthy human individuals (TCRdb year 2020). Receptor libraries were prepared by the immunoSEQ multiplex PCR assay. TCRdb stores this immuneACCESS table with in-frame sequences only. Part of the clones is absent; in the studies checked, under half of the shortfall reflects unresolved V genes, and no reason is known for the rest. This sample is represented by over 400,000 clones; more than 75% of them were singletons. Jointly, the top ten make up more than 10% of the sample. Sequenced sample: PBMCs. The source is a woman between 35 and 50 years old in good health. Some clones in this sample may be carry-over from other donors' samples.

The chain links TRBV5-1 to TRBJ2-3; D not resolved. V was cut by 0 bases and J by 0 bases, with 8 bases left in between. The germline V gene encodes CDR1 SGHRS and CDR2 YFSETQ. This CDR3 is built from 15 residues. As DNA, the CDR3 is TGCGCCAGCAGCTTGGAACACTCTAGCACAGATACGCAGTATTTT. This codes for CASSLEHSSTDTQYF.

The chain carries TRBV25-1 and TRBJ2-5; 7 bases align to TRBD2. The last part of the DNA fits TRBJ2-7 better; the J call may be wrong. Germline loops: CDR1 MGHDK, CDR2 SYGVNS. The CDR3 sequence is 16 residues long. CDR3 region: CASSAGSGYLSYEQYF. The CDR3 nucleotides read TGTGCCAGCAGTGCCGGTAGCGGGTACCTTTCCTACGAGCAGTACTTC.

A single count supports this clone. This chain links TRBV5-1 with TRBJ2-1; TRBD1 agrees at 7 bases. Losses at the gene ends were 8 bases for V and 8 bases for J; bases not matched to a gene: 16. The length of the CDR3 is 15 residues. The germline V gene has CDR1 SGHRS and CDR2 YFSETQ. The CDR3: CASSETITGAYEQFF. CDR3 sequence (DNA): TGCGCCAGTTCGGAGACAATCACAGGGGCATATGAGCAGTTCTTC.

This rearrangement joins TRBV4-1 to TRBJ1-2; no firm D call. The CDR3 spans 17 residues. Trimming removed 2 bases at V and 2 bases at J, with 18 bases between. CDR1 MGHRA and CDR2 YSYEKL come from the germline V gene. CDR3 amino acids: CASSQPWLKTANYGYTF. The CDR3 bases are TGCGCCAGCAGCCAACCTTGGCTGAAGACCGCCAACTATGGCTACACCTTC.

The rearrangement joins TRBV7-9 to TRBJ2-3; 8 bases match TRBD1. The germline V gene has CDR1 SEHNR and CDR2 FQNEAQ (reference sequence). This CDR3 has 16 amino acids. The V and J ends lost 1 base and 0 bases, in that order; junction bases with no gene match: 3. The chain's CDR3 is CASSLVQGASTDTQYF. In DNA, the CDR3 is TGTGCCAGCAGCTTAGTGCAGGGGGCAAGCACAGATACGCAGTATTTT.